This T cell receptor beta chain was observed in a study of T cell changes during pregnancy in multiple sclerosis (dated by TCRdb to between 2018 and 2021). Regarding the research as a whole: The study examined how the T cell repertoire changed over the course of pregnancy in women with multiple sclerosis.

Concerning this clone itself: It has no known antigen specificity. Qualities for individual bases were not recorded, and no much larger clone is one base off.

The library was prepared using the immunoSEQ multiplex PCR assay. The table comes from immuneACCESS by way of TCRdb, which keeps in-frame sequences with V and J called. Part of the clones is missing from these tables; in studies checked, under half for an unresolved V gene and the rest for unknown reasons. This sample is represented by tens of thousands of clones; roughly 94% of them were singletons. The ten largest clonotypes hold 0.45% to 0.7% of the sample. The sample consisted of peripheral blood, taken in the third trimester of pregnancy. This sequence originates from a female donor with multiple sclerosis, enrolled in a pregnancy study.

CDR3 loop: CSAGQGNTGELFF. The sequenced DNA is TGCAGCGCCGGACAGGGGAACACCGGGGAGCTGTTTTTT. Recombination linked TRBV29-1 to TRBJ2-2; 8 central nucleotides agree with TRBD1. The germline V gene gives CDR1 as SQVTM and CDR2 as ANQGSEA. The germline V and J ends show losses of 7 bases and 1 base respectively, and no gene match explains 2 bases of the junction. Counted from cysteine to phenylalanine, this CDR3 has 13 amino acids. This entry keeps only the CDR3 DNA: 39 bases, framed from base 1.